This T cell receptor beta chain was sequenced during a study of blood T cell dynamics during melanoma immunotherapy. As for time point: pre-treatment baseline. TIE cells were CD3+ CD4- CD8+ CD45RA- CD45RO-high CD27- CCR7- memory T cells. Study outcomes and limitations: The most clonal sorted CD8+ subset, immune-effector cells, was closest to cell-free DNA CDR3 sequences.

Concerning this clone itself: Its antigen remains unknown.

CDR1 SGDLS and CDR2 YYNGEE come from the germline V gene. J lost 5 bases, V lost 4 bases, and 5 bases had no gene match. CDR3 length equals 14 residues. Measured with immunoSEQ multiplex PCR; TCRdb has only the in-frame clones, and not every one. This table has about 250 clones, roughly 68% appearing once. The source material was CD8+ T cells from blood, sampled from a patient treated with checkpoint blockade. The source is a human donor with melanoma. This sequence joins TRBV9 and TRBJ2-1; 8 bases align to TRBD2. CDR3 loop: CASSTPGLDNEQFF. CDR3 DNA sequence: TGTGCCAGCAGCACCCCGGGACTAGACAATGAGCAGTTCTTC.